This entry describes one T cell receptor (beta chain). What it binds is not known. The sample is drawn from a study of cytomegalovirus exposure and HLA in healthy donors. Study-wide findings and caveats: Later analysis associated a missense DCLRE1C variant with TCR beta V- and J-gene trimming. The authors assumed roughly uniform sequencing depth across donors for presence/absence analyses. A few CMV-associated chains proved CMV antigen-specific in vitro.

The germline V and J ends were trimmed by 4 bases and 3 bases, with 12 bases remaining between them. This CDR3 spans 15 amino acids. Per the germline V gene, CDR1 is MNHNS and CDR2 is SASEGT. The PCR made use of 60 Vbeta and 13 Jbeta primers. Clones were read by immunoSEQ multiplex PCR, and TCRdb kept only the in-frame ones, dropping some. The data show over 130,000 clones, over 65% seen once. The rearrangement links TRBV6-1 to TRBJ1-4; D perhaps matches TRBD1 (5 bases). The sample taken for sequencing was PBMCs. This TCR derives from a male donor in good health and CMV-seronegative. This CDR3 is CASSAHRMSNEKLFF. The CDR3 region has the DNA TGTGCCAGCAGTGCACACAGGATGTCTAATGAAAAACTGTTTTTT.